This TCR beta chain came from a study of T cells in Graves' hyperthyroidism and ophthalmopathy. This clonotype was detected ten times or more. Amplification of TCR beta CDR3 regions was performed using RNA transcripts as template. The TCR CDR3 was amplified in a first-round RT-PCR using the HTBI primer set. TCRdb analysed the multiplex PCR reads with MiXCR anew, one entry per CDR3 protein. The data contain roughly 720,000 distinct CDR3 sequences, 17% of them singletons. The clonotype was recovered from a man between 45 and 60 years old with Graves' hyperthyroidism. Specimen: blood.

CDR3 in amino acids: CSGWRTEAFF. CDR3 nucleotides: TGCAGTGGGTGGAGGACTGAAGCTTTCTTT. V gene TRBV20-1 combines with J gene TRBJ1-1; D gene unclear. This CDR3 has 10 residues. V lost 7 bases and J lost 5, with 8 bases in between. Germline V gene sequence: CDR1 DFQATT, CDR2 SNEGSKA (reference sequence).